Listed below are T cell receptor beta chains from one sample, sequenced in a study of cytomegalovirus exposure and HLA in healthy donors. Repertoires were generated with immunoSEQ multiplex PCR, while TCRdb's copy carries only in-frame clones and drops some. The sample has about 91,000 clones, more than 70% seen once. Sequencing was done on a sample of PBMCs. These receptors originate from a male donor in good health and CMV-seropositive. Both conserved end residues are part of each CDR3. Fields, in order: clone size, D gene, J gene, V gene, CDR3 DNA, CDR3 protein. D genes are given only for firm matches. Clone size is given for some rows only: seen once, a few or many times, or a class if the clone is expanded.

abundance: -
d_gene: -
j_gene: TRBJ2-1
v_gene: TRBV19
CDR3nt: TGTGCCAGTAGTATATCCCACTACAATGAGCAGTTCTTC
CDR3aa: CASSISHYNEQFF

abundance: -
d_gene: -
j_gene: TRBJ2-7
v_gene: TRBV30
CDR3nt: TGTGCCTGGAGTTGGGCAGAGTATTACGAGCAGTACTTC
CDR3aa: CAWSWAEYYEQYF

abundance: -
d_gene: TRBD2
j_gene: TRBJ2-2
v_gene: TRBV14
CDR3nt: TGTGCCAGCAGCCAGAGACTAGCGGGAATCGGGGAGCTGTTTTTT
CDR3aa: CASSQRLAGIGELFF

abundance: -
d_gene: -
j_gene: TRBJ2-5
v_gene: TRBV28
CDR3nt: TGTGCCAGCAGTCCTACAGGGCGTGAGACCCAGTACTTC
CDR3aa: CASSPTGRETQYF

abundance: -
d_gene: -
j_gene: TRBJ1-1
v_gene: TRBV4-1
CDR3nt: TGCGCCAGCAGCCTTATCATGACAGGATCCACGAACACTGAAGCTTTCTTT
CDR3aa: CASSLIMTGSTNTEAFF

abundance: -
d_gene: -
j_gene: TRBJ1-5
v_gene: TRBV28
CDR3nt: TGTGCCAGCAGCCCAGGGCAGCCCCAGCATTTT
CDR3aa: CASSPGQPQHF

abundance: -
d_gene: -
j_gene: TRBJ2-7
v_gene: TRBV18
CDR3nt: TGTGCCAGCTCGCCGGGGAGCTCCTACGAGCAGTACTTC
CDR3aa: CASSPGSSYEQYF

abundance: -
d_gene: TRBD1
j_gene: TRBJ2-3
v_gene: TRBV5-5
CDR3nt: TGTGCCAGCAGCTTAGGACAGGGATATAGCGCTAGCACAGATACGCAGTATTTT
CDR3aa: CASSLGQGYSASTDTQYF

abundance: -
d_gene: TRBD1
j_gene: TRBJ2-7
v_gene: TRBV5-4
CDR3nt: TGTGCCAGCAGCCCGGGACAGGGGGCTTACGAGCAGTACTTC
CDR3aa: CASSPGQGAYEQYF

abundance: -
d_gene: -
j_gene: TRBJ1-1
v_gene: TRBV28
CDR3nt: TGTGCCAGCAGCATCGGGGGGGTGAACACTGAAGCTTTCTTT
CDR3aa: CASSIGGVNTEAFF

abundance: -
d_gene: -
j_gene: TRBJ1-2
v_gene: TRBV11-2
CDR3nt: TGTGCCAGCAGCTTGGGGGGGGATGGCTACACCTTC
CDR3aa: CASSLGGDGYTF

abundance: -
d_gene: -
j_gene: TRBJ1-4
v_gene: TRBV6-6
CDR3nt: TGTGCCAGCAGTTCCGCCGGGTCGGGTGAAAAACTGTTTTTT
CDR3aa: CASSSAGSGEKLFF

abundance: -
d_gene: -
j_gene: TRBJ2-7
v_gene: TRBV19
CDR3nt: TGTGCCAGTAGTCCAGGGCCCGGAAACGAGCAGTACTTC
CDR3aa: CASSPGPGNEQYF

abundance: few
d_gene: -
j_gene: TRBJ2-6
v_gene: TRBV27
CDR3nt: TGTGCCAGCAGTCCAAACAGGGCGTCTGGGGCCAACGTCCTGACTTTC
CDR3aa: CASSPNRASGANVLTF

abundance: -
d_gene: -
j_gene: TRBJ2-5
v_gene: TRBV11-2
CDR3nt: TGTGCCAGCAGTCCTAGACAGGATGGAGAGACCCAGTACTTC
CDR3aa: CASSPRQDGETQYF

abundance: -
d_gene: TRBD1
j_gene: TRBJ2-4
v_gene: TRBV7-6
CDR3nt: TGTGCCAGCAGCCCCGGACAGGGTAAAAACATTCAGTACTTC
CDR3aa: CASSPGQGKNIQYF

abundance: -
d_gene: -
j_gene: TRBJ1-2
v_gene: TRBV6-5
CDR3nt: TGTGCCAGCAGGCGCGACCCGGAGGGTGGCTACACCTTC
CDR3aa: CASRRDPEGGYTF

abundance: -
d_gene: -
j_gene: TRBJ2-3
v_gene: TRBV5-1
CDR3nt: TGCGCCAGCAGCTTACAGGGTGTGCCAGATACGCAGTATTTT
CDR3aa: CASSLQGVPDTQYF

abundance: -
d_gene: TRBD1
j_gene: TRBJ2-7
v_gene: TRBV6-6
CDR3nt: TGTGCCAGCAGTTACTCGACAGGGGGATACGAGCAGTACTTC
CDR3aa: CASSYSTGGYEQYF

abundance: few
d_gene: -
j_gene: TRBJ1-5
v_gene: TRBV4-2
CDR3nt: TGTGCCAGCAGCCAAGATGGAGGGGACAATCAGCCCCAGCATTTT
CDR3aa: CASSQDGGDNQPQHF

abundance: -
d_gene: -
j_gene: TRBJ1-4
v_gene: TRBV30
CDR3nt: TGTGCCTGGAGTGTTGGGGCAGGGAACGGGGAAAAACTGTTTTTT
CDR3aa: CAWSVGAGNGEKLFF

abundance: -
d_gene: TRBD2
j_gene: TRBJ2-7
v_gene: TRBV27
CDR3nt: TGTGCCAGCAGTTCGCGCGGGGGTACCTACGAGCAGTACTTC
CDR3aa: CASSSRGGTYEQYF

abundance: few
d_gene: TRBD1
j_gene: TRBJ1-5
v_gene: TRBV6-1
CDR3nt: TGTGCCAGCAGTGAGAGGACAGGTAGCAATCAGCCCCAGCATTTT
CDR3aa: CASSERTGSNQPQHF

abundance: -
d_gene: TRBD1
j_gene: TRBJ2-5
v_gene: TRBV27
CDR3nt: TGTGCCAGCAGTTCGCCGGGACAGGGGCAAGAGACCCAGTACTTC
CDR3aa: CASSSPGQGQETQYF

abundance: -
d_gene: -
j_gene: TRBJ1-1
v_gene: TRBV29-1
CDR3nt: TGCAGCGCTACTGAAGCTTTCTTT
CDR3aa: CSATEAFF

abundance: -
d_gene: TRBD1
j_gene: TRBJ1-2
v_gene: TRBV6-5
CDR3nt: TGTGCCAGCAGTTATGGCAGGGGGGTTAACTATGGCTACACCTTC
CDR3aa: CASSYGRGVNYGYTF

abundance: -
d_gene: TRBD1
j_gene: TRBJ1-3
v_gene: TRBV2
CDR3nt: TGTGCCAGCCGGCGACAGGGTGGTGGATCTGGAAACACCATATATTTT
CDR3aa: CASRRQGGGSGNTIYF

abundance: -
d_gene: -
j_gene: TRBJ1-1
v_gene: TRBV27
CDR3nt: TGTGCCAGCAGTTCACAGGGTTGGGGCACTGAAGCTTTCTTT
CDR3aa: CASSSQGWGTEAFF

abundance: -
d_gene: TRBD2
j_gene: TRBJ2-5
v_gene: TRBV9
CDR3nt: TGTGCCAGCAGCCCCGGGGGGGCACGGGAGACCCAGTACTTC
CDR3aa: CASSPGGARETQYF

abundance: -
d_gene: -
j_gene: TRBJ1-6
v_gene: TRBV21-1
CDR3nt: TGTGCCAGCAAGGGACAGGGGAGGCCCTATAATTCACCCCTCCACTTT
CDR3aa: CASKGQGRPYNSPLHF

abundance: -
d_gene: TRBD1
j_gene: TRBJ2-7
v_gene: TRBV27
CDR3nt: TGTGCCAGCAGTTCGGGACAGCGATACGAGCAGTACTTC
CDR3aa: CASSSGQRYEQYF

abundance: -
d_gene: -
j_gene: TRBJ2-1
v_gene: TRBV7-9
CDR3nt: TGTGCCAGCAGCTTAGCTCAGGGGACAATTCTTCGGGAGCAGTTCTTC
CDR3aa: CASSLAQGTILREQFF

abundance: -
d_gene: TRBD2
j_gene: TRBJ2-5
v_gene: TRBV5-1
CDR3nt: TGCGCCAGCAGCGAATTCAAACTAGCGGGAGTGCCTGGAGGAGAGACCCAGTACTTC
CDR3aa: CASSEFKLAGVPGGETQYF

abundance: -
d_gene: -
j_gene: TRBJ1-3
v_gene: TRBV10-1
CDR3nt: TGCGCCAGCAGTGAAACAGGCTCTGGAAACACCATATATTTT
CDR3aa: CASSETGSGNTIYF

abundance: few
d_gene: TRBD1
j_gene: TRBJ1-5
v_gene: TRBV27
CDR3nt: TGTGCCAGCAACTCTTATGTGGGGACAGGGGAAAGTGGCAATCAGCCCCAGCATTTT
CDR3aa: CASNSYVGTGESGNQPQHF

abundance: -
d_gene: -
j_gene: TRBJ1-5
v_gene: TRBV6-6
CDR3nt: TGTGCCAGCAGTTCTCAGGGCAGGGGAAAGAGTCAGCCCCAGCATTTT
CDR3aa: CASSSQGRGKSQPQHF

abundance: -
d_gene: -
j_gene: TRBJ2-3
v_gene: TRBV9
CDR3nt: TGTGCCAGCAGCGGTAGCGGCTTGGGAGATACGCAGTATTTT
CDR3aa: CASSGSGLGDTQYF

abundance: -
d_gene: -
j_gene: TRBJ2-1
v_gene: TRBV11-2
CDR3nt: TGTGCCAGCAGCTTAGGGCCATACAATGAGCAGTTCTTC
CDR3aa: CASSLGPYNEQFF

abundance: -
d_gene: TRBD1
j_gene: TRBJ1-6
v_gene: TRBV25-1
CDR3nt: TGTGCCAGCAGTGAGAGACAGGGGTTATCACCCCTCCACTTT
CDR3aa: CASSERQGLSPLHF

abundance: -
d_gene: -
j_gene: TRBJ1-1
v_gene: TRBV19
CDR3nt: TGTGCCAGTAGTAGGGGCACGAACACTGAAGCTTTCTTT
CDR3aa: CASSRGTNTEAFF

abundance: -
d_gene: -
j_gene: TRBJ2-7
v_gene: TRBV6-1
CDR3nt: TGTGCCAGCGTAGTCACCGACAGGAACTCCTACGAGCAGTACTTC
CDR3aa: CASVVTDRNSYEQYF

abundance: -
d_gene: -
j_gene: TRBJ2-1
v_gene: TRBV2
CDR3nt: TGTGCCAGCAGTTTACACTTCTTC
CDR3aa: CASSLHFF

abundance: -
d_gene: -
j_gene: TRBJ2-1
v_gene: TRBV7-8
CDR3nt: TGTGCCAGCAGCTTACTTCGGGTATCCTACAATGAGCAGTTCTTC
CDR3aa: CASSLLRVSYNEQFF

abundance: -
d_gene: -
j_gene: TRBJ1-1
v_gene: TRBV10-3
CDR3nt: TGTGCCACCGCGGACATGTTGAACACTGAAGCTTTCTTT
CDR3aa: CATADMLNTEAFF

abundance: -
d_gene: TRBD1
j_gene: TRBJ2-7
v_gene: TRBV28
CDR3nt: TGTGCCAGCAGTCCGTCCGGGACAGGGCTCGAGCAGTACTTC
CDR3aa: CASSPSGTGLEQYF

abundance: -
d_gene: TRBD1
j_gene: TRBJ1-2
v_gene: TRBV15
CDR3nt: TGTGCCACCAGCAGGGACAGGGTAGATGGCTACACCTTC
CDR3aa: CATSRDRVDGYTF

abundance: -
d_gene: TRBD2
j_gene: TRBJ2-7
v_gene: TRBV28
CDR3nt: TGTGCCAGCAGTCCGCCTGCTAGCGGGAGCTACGAGCAGTACTTC
CDR3aa: CASSPPASGSYEQYF

abundance: -
d_gene: TRBD2
j_gene: TRBJ2-3
v_gene: TRBV4-2
CDR3nt: TGTGCCAGCAGCCAAGGACTAGCGGGGAGGGCAGATACGCAGTATTTT
CDR3aa: CASSQGLAGRADTQYF

abundance: -
d_gene: TRBD2
j_gene: TRBJ2-1
v_gene: TRBV5-4
CDR3nt: TGTGCCAGCAGCCGCGGACTAGGCATAAATGAGCAGTTCTTC
CDR3aa: CASSRGLGINEQFF

abundance: -
d_gene: -
j_gene: TRBJ2-3
v_gene: TRBV5-6
CDR3nt: TGTGCCAGCAGCTTGAGGAGCGTATGGGAGAATACGCAGTATTTT
CDR3aa: CASSLRSVWENTQYF

abundance: -
d_gene: TRBD1
j_gene: TRBJ1-6
v_gene: TRBV28
CDR3nt: TGTGCCAGCAGTTTATTTAGGGGGCAAGGTACACCCCTCCACTTT
CDR3aa: CASSLFRGQGTPLHF

abundance: -
d_gene: -
j_gene: TRBJ2-1
v_gene: TRBV29-1
CDR3nt: TGCAGCGTTGAGAGGCACGGCCGAACCGGGAATCCCTACAATGAGCAGTTCTTC
CDR3aa: CSVERHGRTGNPYNEQFF

abundance: -
d_gene: -
j_gene: TRBJ2-7
v_gene: TRBV7-2
CDR3nt: TGTGCCAGCAGACAGGGGGGGAGCTCCTACGAGCAGTACTTC
CDR3aa: CASRQGGSSYEQYF

abundance: -
d_gene: TRBD1
j_gene: TRBJ1-2
v_gene: TRBV7-9
CDR3nt: TGTGCCAGCAGCACGGTAACGGGACAGGGGCATGGCTACACCTTC
CDR3aa: CASSTVTGQGHGYTF